The clone carrying this T cell receptor (beta chain) was observed a handful of times. Its antigen is unidentified. Looked up from germline, CDR1 is SGHRS and CDR2 is YFSETQ. This CDR3 spans 16 amino acids. The ends lost 0 bases at V and 5 bases at J; junction bases unmatched: 7. The data were taken from a study of vaccination effects on CD4 cells after COVID-19. Following culture for about ten days, CD4+ T cells were isolated. The authors replaced half the medium with IL-2 medium on days 3 and 7. Data came from immunoSEQ multiplex PCR; TCRdb stores just in-frame clones and leaves some out. The sample shows tens of thousands of clones, roughly three quarters of them seen only once.

The rearrangement links TRBV5-1 to TRBJ2-2; 7 bases fit TRBD1. The TCR originated in a human donor who received a COVID-19 vaccine. The sequencing here drew on CD4+ T cells from PBMCs cultured without peptide, taken before COVID-19 vaccination. CDR3 region: CASSLAGTARTGELFF. The CDR3 DNA follows: TGCGCCAGCAGCTTGGCCGGGACAGCAAGGACCGGGGAGCTGTTTTTT.